The entry that follows covers one TCR beta chain sequence. Its target is unknown. The data stem from a study of T cell clones after liver transplantation. Study-level background: In this trial, immunosuppression withdrawal was attempted within 2 years of liver transplant. Study-level points and caveats: Rather than being deleted, graft donor-reactive T cells may have moved into the graft.

Data came from immunoSEQ multiplex PCR; TCRdb stores just in-frame clones and leaves some out. Of around 100,000 clones listed, roughly 80% are singletons. V was shortened by 0 bases and J by 1 base, with 6 bases between the two germline ends. Germline lookup yields CDR1 SNHLY and CDR2 FYNNEI. The CDR3 loop spans 14 amino acids. Thawed unstimulated PBMCs were FACS-sorted by CD3, CD4 and CD8 into two populations. The rearrangement links TRBV2 to TRBJ1-1; the D is unclear. Here the sequenced sample was CD4+ T cells from blood, taken approximately 50 months after liver transplant. This TCR derives from a human patient who received a liver transplant. Some T cells may possibly be graft donor cells. In nucleotides, the CDR3 is TGTGCCAGCAGTGAAGCGGTGAGGAACACTGAAGCTTTCTTT. Translation gives CASSEAVRNTEAFF.